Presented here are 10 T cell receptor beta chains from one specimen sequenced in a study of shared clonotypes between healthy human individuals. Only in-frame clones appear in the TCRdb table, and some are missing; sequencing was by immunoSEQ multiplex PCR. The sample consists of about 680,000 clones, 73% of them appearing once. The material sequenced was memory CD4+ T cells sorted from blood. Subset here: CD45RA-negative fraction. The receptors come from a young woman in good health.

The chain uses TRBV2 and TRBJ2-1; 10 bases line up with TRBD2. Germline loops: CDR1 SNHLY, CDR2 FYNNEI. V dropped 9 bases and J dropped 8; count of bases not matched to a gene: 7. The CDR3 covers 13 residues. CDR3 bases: TGTGCCAGTACTAGCGGGGTCGGCGATGAGCAGTTCTTC. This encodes CASTSGVGDEQFF. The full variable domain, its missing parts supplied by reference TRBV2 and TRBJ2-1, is EPEVTQTPSHQVTQMGQEVILRCVPISNHLYFYWYRQILGQKVEFLVSFYNNEISEKSEIFDDQFSVERPDGSNFTLKIRSTKLEDSAMYFCASTSGVGDEQFFGPGTRLTVL.

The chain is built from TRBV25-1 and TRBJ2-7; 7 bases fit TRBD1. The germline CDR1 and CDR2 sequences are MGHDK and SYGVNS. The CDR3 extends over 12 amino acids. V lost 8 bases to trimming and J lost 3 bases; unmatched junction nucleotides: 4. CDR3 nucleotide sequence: TGTGCCAGCGGGGGACAGAGCTACGAGCAGTACTTC. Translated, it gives CASGGQSYEQYF.

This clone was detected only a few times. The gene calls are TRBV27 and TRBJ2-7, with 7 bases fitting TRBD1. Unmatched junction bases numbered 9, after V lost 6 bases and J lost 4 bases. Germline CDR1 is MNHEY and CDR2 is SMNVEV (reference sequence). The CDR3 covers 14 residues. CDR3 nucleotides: TGTGCCAGCAGACTCCGACAGGGCGAGTACGAGCAGTACTTC. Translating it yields CASRLRQGEYEQYF.

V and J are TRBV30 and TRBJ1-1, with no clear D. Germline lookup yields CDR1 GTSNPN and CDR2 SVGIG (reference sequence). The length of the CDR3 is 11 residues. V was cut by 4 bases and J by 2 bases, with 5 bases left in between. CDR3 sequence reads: CAWTFNTEAFF. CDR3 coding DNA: TGTGCCTGGACGTTTAACACTGAAGCTTTCTTT.

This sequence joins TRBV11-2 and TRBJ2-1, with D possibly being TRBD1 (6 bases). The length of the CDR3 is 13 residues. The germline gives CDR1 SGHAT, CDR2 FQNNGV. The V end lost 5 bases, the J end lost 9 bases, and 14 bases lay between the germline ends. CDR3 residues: CASSASQGGEQFF. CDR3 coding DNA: TGTGCCAGCAGCGCGTCACAAGGGGGTGAGCAGTTCTTC.

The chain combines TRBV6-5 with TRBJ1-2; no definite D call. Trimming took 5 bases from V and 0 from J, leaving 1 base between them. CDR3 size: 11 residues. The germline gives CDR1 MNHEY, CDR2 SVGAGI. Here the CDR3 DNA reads TGTGCCAGCAGTCCTAACTATGGCTACACCTTC. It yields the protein CASSPNYGYTF.

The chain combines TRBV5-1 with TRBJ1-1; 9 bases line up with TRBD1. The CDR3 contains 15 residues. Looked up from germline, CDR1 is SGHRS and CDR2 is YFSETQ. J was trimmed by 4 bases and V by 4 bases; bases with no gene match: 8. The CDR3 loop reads CASSAGQGGGTEAFF. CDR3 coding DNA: TGCGCCAGCAGCGCGGGACAGGGAGGGGGCACTGAAGCTTTCTTT.

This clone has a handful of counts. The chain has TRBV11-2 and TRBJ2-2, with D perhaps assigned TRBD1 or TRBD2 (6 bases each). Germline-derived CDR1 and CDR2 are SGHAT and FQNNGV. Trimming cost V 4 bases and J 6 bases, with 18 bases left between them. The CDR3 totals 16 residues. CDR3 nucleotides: TGTGCCAGCAGCTCAATCAGGGGAGGTAGCCCCGGGGAGCTGTTTTTT. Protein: CASSSIRGGSPGELFF. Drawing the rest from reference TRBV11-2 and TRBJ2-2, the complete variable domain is EAGVAQSPRYKIIEKRQSVAFWCNPISGHATLYWYQQILGQGPKLLIQFQNNGVVDDSQLPKDRFSAERLKGVDSTLKIQPAKLEDSAVYLCASSSIRGGSPGELFFGEGSRLTVL.

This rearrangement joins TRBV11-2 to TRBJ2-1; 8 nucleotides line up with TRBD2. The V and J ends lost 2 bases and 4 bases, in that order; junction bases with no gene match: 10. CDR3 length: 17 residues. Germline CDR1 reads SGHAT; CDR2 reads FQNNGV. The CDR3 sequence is CASSLFGGLAVYNEQFF. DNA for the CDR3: TGTGCCAGCAGCTTATTCGGAGGACTAGCAGTTTACAATGAGCAGTTCTTC.

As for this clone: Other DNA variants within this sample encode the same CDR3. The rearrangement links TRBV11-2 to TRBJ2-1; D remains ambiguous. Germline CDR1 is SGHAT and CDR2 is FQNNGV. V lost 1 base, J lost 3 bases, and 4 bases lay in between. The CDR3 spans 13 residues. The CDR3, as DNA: TGTGCCAGCAGCTTAGGGCTCTACAATGAGCAGTTCTTC. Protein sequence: CASSLGLYNEQFF.